This TCR beta chain was documented in a study of cytotoxic CD8 clonotypes in ibrutinib-treated CLL. With V trimmed by 0 bases and J by 3 bases, 4 bases remained unmatched. Germline loops: CDR1 LGHNA, CDR2 YSLEER. The CDR3 runs to 17 residues. Assay: immunoSEQ multiplex PCR; the TCRdb copy retains only in-frame clones and omits some. The sample has under 300,000 clones, approximately 76% seen once. V is TRBV4-3 and J is TRBJ2-7; 14 bases match TRBD2. The sample in question was PBMCs, obtained at disease progression, from a patient treated with ibrutinib. The sequence was collected from a human donor with chronic lymphocytic leukemia. The CDR3 is CASSQELGTSGSYEQYF. CDR3 nucleotides: TGCGCCAGCAGCCAAGAACTCGGGACTAGCGGGAGCTACGAGCAGTACTTC.